The TCR beta chain under discussion was sequenced for a study of blood T cell repertoires in COVID-19. Overall study: COVID-19 samples from acute and convalescent phases originated in the United States, Italy and Spain. T cells, B-cell-depleted T cells, or PBMCs supplied cDNA or gDNA.

Per the original data handling: Nucleated cell counts were estimated from reference gene primer amplification. Generated by immunoSEQ multiplex PCR, the TCRdb table keeps only in-frame clones and is missing some. V, J and clone size derive from that table, while D and trimming were established from the DNA sequence. The data hold about 170,000 clones, with roughly 84% observed a single time. CDR3 length: 15 residues. J lost 5 bases, V lost 7 bases, and 8 bases had no gene match. Germline values: CDR1 MNHEY, CDR2 SVGAGI. The chain is built from TRBV6-5 and TRBJ2-2, with TRBD2 matching 9 bases. This TCR was sampled from a woman of 80 years or more with active or convalescent COVID-19. The sample comprised peripheral blood. CDR3 residues: CASTVAGATTGELFF. The CDR3 region has the DNA TGTGCCAGCACCGTAGCGGGAGCTACTACCGGGGAGCTGTTTTTT.